Below are 24 T cell receptor beta chains sequenced from a single sample in a study of identical twins. TCRdb analysed the 5' RACE reads with MiXCR anew, one entry per CDR3 protein. The sample has just over 500,000 distinct CDR3 sequences; less than 25% are singletons. In addition, the sample was reused for a study of T cells expressing NK-cell markers.

The specimen was CD4+ T cells sorted from blood. The source is a woman aged 18 to 35 in good health.

CDR3 DNA sequence: TGCAGTGCTAGGAAGGGACAGGGGATGACCTACGAGCAGTACTTC. Protein sequence: CSARKGQGMTYEQYF. The chain links TRBV20-1 to TRBJ2-7; 10 positions match TRBD1. The CDR3 has 15 residues. From germline, CDR1 is DFQATT and CDR2 SNEGSKA (reference sequence). V gave up 3 bases and J gave up 2 bases; unmatched junction bases: 7.

The chain uses TRBV6-5 and TRBJ2-2; D might be TRBD2 (5 bases). CDR1 is MNHEY, CDR2 SVGAGI, per germline. Between the trimmed V and J ends, which lost 4 bases and 6 bases, there was a span of 6 bases. The CDR3 is 12 amino acids. The CDR3 DNA is TGTGCCAGCAGTTGGGGAGCCGGGGAGCTGTTTTTT. Its translation is CASSWGAGELFF.

This clonotype was detected only a few times. The J gene is TRBJ1-1, the V gene TRBV20-1; TRBD1 is a possible D gene (5 bases). This CDR3 is built from 11 residues. In germline, CDR1 is DFQATT, CDR2 SNEGSKA (reference sequence). V was cut by 5 bases and J by 5 bases, with 9 bases left in between. CDR3 coding DNA: TGCAGTGCTTTCAGGACAACTGAAGCTTTCTTT. Translated, it gives CSAFRTTEAFF.

The CDR3 region has the DNA TGCAGTGCTAGGAAGCAGGGGAGGATGAACACTGAAGCTTTCTTT. This translates into CSARKQGRMNTEAFF. This chain links TRBV20-1 with TRBJ1-1; D may be TRBD1 (6 bases). The ends were cut back, 3 bases at V and 0 bases at J, with 14 bases in the middle. Germline assignment: CDR1 DFQATT and CDR2 SNEGSKA (reference sequence). The CDR3 sequence is 15 residues long.

This clonotype was detected a few times. The genes are TRBV6-2 or TRBV6-3 and TRBJ2-7, with TRBD2 identical over 7 bases. Trimming at V came to 0 bases and at J to 0 bases, leaving 5 bases not matched to a gene. Germline assignment: CDR1 MNHEY and CDR2 SVGEGT. CDR3 length equals 16 residues. The CDR3 DNA reads TGTGCCAGCAGTTACTCGAGCGGGGTGAGCTCCTACGAGCAGTACTTC. It encodes CASSYSSGVSSYEQYF.

This clonotype showed up many times. The chain joins TRBV20-1 to TRBJ2-3; 14 bases align to TRBD2. CDR3 size: 13 residues. V gave up 5 bases and J gave up 5 bases; unmatched junction bases: 0. CDR1 DFQATT and CDR2 SNEGSKA come from the germline V gene (reference sequence). The CDR3 sequence is CSAGTSGGDTQYF. The CDR3 DNA follows: TGCAGTGCTGGGACTAGCGGGGGAGATACGCAGTATTTT.

A few counts support this clonotype. J is TRBJ2-7 and V is TRBV6-1; D may be TRBD1 (5 bases). This CDR3 region has 13 residues. The germline gives CDR1 MNHNS, CDR2 SASEGT. V gave up 11 bases and J gave up 8 bases, with 22 bases separating them. The CDR3 sequence is CAVWSDTKNKQYF. CDR3 bases: TGTGCCGTTTGGTCGGACACCAAAAACAAGCAGTACTTC.

The chain carries TRBV20-1 and TRBJ1-1; D is unclear. Trimming cost V 3 bases and J 3 bases, with 11 bases left between them. The CDR3 length is 13 residues. CDR1 DFQATT and CDR2 SNEGSKA come from the germline V gene (reference sequence). The CDR3 spells CSARPLRDTEAFF. The CDR3 coding sequence is TGCAGTGCTAGGCCTCTGCGGGACACTGAAGCTTTCTTT.

V and J are TRBV10-1 and TRBJ2-1; no clear D gene. Germline lookup yields CDR1 WNHNN and CDR2 SYGVQD (reference sequence). V lost 0 bases, J lost 0 bases, and 9 bases lay in between. This CDR3 has 16 residues. The CDR3 bases are TGCGCCAGCAGTGAGTCGGGCCGGAGCTCCTACAATGAGCAGTTCTTC. Translated: CASSESGRSSYNEQFF.

V and J are TRBV20-1 and TRBJ2-7, with 9 bases fitting TRBD2. Germline V CDR1 and CDR2: DFQATT, SNEGSKA (reference sequence). The CDR3 sequence is 16 residues long. The trim removed 1 base at V and 1 base at J, leaving 8 bases unmatched. Here the CDR3 DNA reads TGCAGTGCTAGAGGGGTAAGCGGGAGGAATTCCTACGAGCAGTACTTC. It encodes CSARGVSGRNSYEQYF.

In its sample, this clonotype was seen a few times. The CDR3 loop reads CASSQRVREQYF. Here the CDR3 DNA reads TGTGCCAGCAGCCAACGCGTGAGAGAGCAGTACTTC. This rearrangement joins TRBV3-1 to TRBJ2-7; D gene unclear. Germline CDR1 LGHDT, CDR2 YNNKEL (reference sequence). The CDR3 contains 12 residues. V was trimmed by 2 bases and J by 7 bases, leaving 9 bases between them.

The chain is built from TRBV5-1 and TRBJ2-1, with 9 bases fitting TRBD2. Germline trimming cut 5 bases from V and 3 bases from J; bases unmatched to any gene: 9. The CDR3 runs to 16 residues. Germline assignment: CDR1 SGHRS and CDR2 YFSETQ. CDR3 DNA sequence: TGCGCCAGCAGGGATCAAGCGGGGGGCTTCTACAATGAGCAGTTCTTC. This encodes CASRDQAGGFYNEQFF. Complete variable domain (other parts from reference TRBV5-1 and TRBJ2-1): KAGVTQTPRYLIKTRGQQVTLSCSPISGHRSVSWYQQTPGQGLQFLFEYFSETQRNKGNFPGRFSGRQFSNSRSEMNVSTLELGDSALYLCASRDQAGGFYNEQFFGPGTRLTVL.

J is TRBJ2-7 and V is TRBV29-1; no clear D. The germline V gene encodes CDR1 SQVTM and CDR2 ANQGSEA. The CDR3 loop spans 16 amino acids. Trimming removed 0 bases from V and 4 bases from J, with 19 bases in between. This chain's CDR3 is CSVEDRSRRMTYEQYF. Here the CDR3 DNA reads TGCAGCGTTGAAGATCGGAGCCGCCGTATGACTTACGAGCAGTACTTC.

This clonotype has only a few counts. The V and J genes are TRBV6-5 and TRBJ2-3, with a tentative D call TRBD2 (5 bases). Germline loops: CDR1 MNHEY, CDR2 SVGAGI. V was trimmed by 1 base and J by 0 bases, leaving 11 bases between them. This CDR3 spans 16 amino acids. In DNA, the CDR3 is TGTGCCAGCAGTTACTTACTCAGGACTAGCACAGATACGCAGTATTTT. This codes for CASSYLLRTSTDTQYF.

In its sample, this clonotype was seen a few times. The V gene is TRBV20-1, the J gene TRBJ2-2, with D maybe TRBD2 (6 bases). The CDR3 consists of 14 residues. CDR1 and CDR2 from the germline V gene are DFQATT and SNEGSKA (reference sequence). The CDR3 region has the DNA TGCGGAGGGAGAACCGGGATGCCCACCGGGGAGCTGTTTTTT. Residues: CGGRTGMPTGELFF.

There are a few counts of this clonotype. The chain has TRBV18 and TRBJ1-1, with D possibly TRBD1 on 5 matching bases. Per the germline V gene, CDR1 is KGHSH and CDR2 is LQKENI. CDR3 length: 15 amino acids. Trimming cost V 3 bases and J 3 bases, with 14 bases left between them. DNA for the CDR3: TGTGCCAGCTCACCCCGACCCCAGGGAGACACTGAAGCTTTCTTT. This gives the protein CASSPRPQGDTEAFF.

The gene calls are TRBV14 and TRBJ2-7; weak D call: TRBD2 (7 bases). The CDR3 totals 15 residues. Germline V CDR1 and CDR2: SGHDN, FVKESK. V was trimmed by 4 bases and J by 5 bases, leaving 18 bases between them. The CDR3 DNA reads as TGTGCCAGCAGCCCCCAATGGGGGGGGGCAAACGAGCAGTACTTC. The encoded protein is CASSPQWGGANEQYF. Full variable domain (remainder filled in from reference TRBV14 and TRBJ2-7): EAGVTQFPSHSVIEKGQTVTLRCDPISGHDNLYWYRRVMGKEIKFLLHFVKESKQDESGMPNNRFLAERTGGTYSTLKVQPAELEDSGVYFCASSPQWGGANEQYFGPGTRLTVT.

The chain recombines TRBV5-5 with TRBJ1-2; the D is unclear. Germline CDR1 is SGHKS and CDR2 is YYEKEE (reference sequence). The V end lost 1 base, the J end lost 6 bases, and 7 bases lay between the germline ends. The CDR3 consists of 12 residues. CDR3 residues: CASSLREDGYTF. The DNA for the CDR3 is TGTGCCAGCAGCTTGCGGGAGGATGGCTACACCTTC.

This clonotype was counted at least ten times. The DNA of the CDR3 is TGCAGCGTTGAGCAGGGGTTCTCCTACAATGAGCAGTTCTTC. This gives the protein CSVEQGFSYNEQFF. V is TRBV29-1 and J is TRBJ2-1; D is perhaps TRBD1 (6 bases). The CDR3 has 14 amino acids. Germline V lookup: CDR1 SQVTM, CDR2 ANQGSEA. Trimming pared 3 bases from V and 0 bases from J, leaving 9 bases between.

In regard to this clonotype: A read error may account for a junction end that differs from germline. The V call is TRBV20-1, the J call TRBJ2-1, with 7 bases identical to TRBD1. The CDR3 is 13 residues long. The germline V gene encodes CDR1 DFQATT and CDR2 SNEGSKA (reference sequence). CDR3 nucleotides: TGCAGTGCTGGAGAGGTTGCAGGGGGTGAGCAGTTCTTC. This translates into CSAGEVAGGEQFF.

The chain combines TRBV4-3 with TRBJ2-2; 7 bases are a match to TRBD2. V trimming: 3 bases; J trimming: 3 bases; junction bases outside the gene matches: 4. The CDR3 spans 15 residues. CDR1 is LGHNA and CDR2 is YSLEER in the germline V gene. The chain's CDR3 is CASSQGTIDTGELFF. CDR3 bases: TGCGCCAGCAGCCAGGGGACTATCGACACCGGGGAGCTGTTTTTT.

This clonotype came up many times. The chain links TRBV4-3 to TRBJ2-5, with a possible D match to TRBD2 (7 bases). V lost 4 bases and J lost 5, with 23 bases in between. Per germline, CDR1 LGHNA and CDR2 YSLEER. The CDR3 covers 17 residues. CDR3 in amino acids: CASSPEGGRARGETQYF. In DNA form, the CDR3 reads TGCGCCAGCAGCCCCGAAGGGGGGAGGGCGAGGGGGGAGACCCAGTACTTC.

This clonotype was seen a handful of times. The J gene is TRBJ2-7, the V gene TRBV12-3 or TRBV12-4; D is ambiguous. The CDR3 covers 14 residues. V dropped 8 bases and J dropped 0 bases, with 14 bases sitting between them. The CDR3 spells CASQPGLSSYEQYF. The CDR3 nucleotides read TGTGCCAGCCAGCCCGGCTTAAGCTCCTACGAGCAGTACTTC.

This clonotype showed up many times. V and J are TRBV12-3 or TRBV12-4 and TRBJ2-1; D is unresolved. This CDR3 comprises 14 residues. The germline V and J ends were trimmed by 6 bases and 7 bases, with 16 bases remaining between them. CDR3 sequence: CASSERRLGNEQFF. The CDR3 bases are TGTGCCAGCAGCGAAAGGCGCTTGGGGAATGAGCAGTTCTTC.